Below, 23 T cell receptor beta chains from the same sample are listed, as sequenced in a study of regulatory T cells in long-lasting Graves disease. Arm-PCR of CDR3 regions and iRepertoire HTBI primers were the basis on which TCR beta libraries were built. TCRdb reprocessed the multiplex PCR reads with MiXCR, giving one entry per CDR3 protein. Altogether a few hundred thousand distinct CDR3 sequences are present, roughly a quarter being singletons, with the ten largest covering about a quarter. Time point defined: persistent/refractory GD, antithyroid drugs over 5 years with positive TRAb. The TCR library used RNA extracted from PBMCs. Specimen: peripheral blood mononuclear cells (PBMCs), collected when the disease was refractory, from a patient treated with antithyroid drugs. The receptors here all came from a female donor with Graves disease.

The chain is built from TRBV19 and TRBJ1-5, with 7 bases identical to TRBD1. Germline CDR1 and CDR2: LNHDA and SQIVND (reference sequence). V gave up 10 bases and J gave up 2 bases; unmatched junction bases: 8. The CDR3 length is 14 residues. The CDR3 bases are TGTGCCACCCGACAGGGCGGCGGCAATCAGCCCCAGCATTTT. This sequence encodes CATRQGGGNQPQHF.

The chain carries TRBV18 and TRBJ1-1; 9 bases align to TRBD1. The J segment lost 0 bases and the V segment lost 5 bases, leaving 7 bases of the junction unmatched. CDR3 length: 16 amino acids. The germline gives CDR1 KGHSH, CDR2 LQKENI. The CDR3 loop is CASSAGTGYMNTEAFF. In DNA form, the CDR3 reads TGTGCCAGCTCAGCAGGGACAGGGTATATGAACACTGAAGCTTTCTTT.

This clonotype was observed at least ten times. V and J are TRBV12-3 or TRBV12-4 and TRBJ1-1; D gene ambiguous. This CDR3 region has 12 residues. The V and J ends lost 5 bases and 8 bases respectively, with 12 bases between them. The CDR3 loop reads CASSLPYREAFF. The CDR3 DNA reads TGTGCCAGCAGTCTCCCTTACAGAGAAGCTTTCTTT.

V usage is TRBV30 and J usage is TRBJ1-3; D unclear. Trimming took 2 bases from V and 3 from J, leaving 8 bases between them. This CDR3 region has 13 residues. Germline V lookup: CDR1 GTSNPN, CDR2 SVGIG (reference sequence). CDR3 loop: CAWSREIGNTIYF. Here the CDR3 DNA reads TGTGCCTGGAGTAGGGAGATTGGAAACACCATATATTTT.

This chain links TRBV9 with TRBJ2-7; 9 bases are a match to TRBD2. CDR3 length: 15 amino acids. The germline CDR1 and CDR2 sequences are SGDLS and YYNGEE. V lost 4 bases to trimming and J lost 3 bases; unmatched junction nucleotides: 8. CDR3 in DNA: TGTGCCAGCAGCCCCCGCCCTAGCGGGGTCTACGAGCAGTACTTC. Amino acid sequence: CASSPRPSGVYEQYF.

This clonotype showed up many times. The J gene is TRBJ1-1, the V gene TRBV28; TRBD1 might be the D (5 bases). V was pared by 3 bases and J by 4 bases, with 9 bases between. The CDR3 consists of 13 residues. From germline, CDR1 is MDHEN and CDR2 SYDVKM. The CDR3 nucleotides read TGTGCCAGCAGTTTCCAGGGAGTCACTGAAGCTTTCTTT. Its translation is CASSFQGVTEAFF.

V usage is TRBV2 and J usage is TRBJ1-5, with D uncertain. Trimming cost V 7 bases and J 2 bases, with 18 bases left between them. The CDR3 covers 16 residues. Germline lookup yields CDR1 SNHLY and CDR2 FYNNEI. The CDR3 protein is CASTPEAAVGNQPQHF. For the CDR3, the DNA is TGTGCCAGCACCCCGGAGGCCGCCGTAGGCAATCAGCCCCAGCATTTT.

CDR3 DNA: TGCGCCAGCAGCCCCCCGTCGACAGGGGGTTTCGAGCAGTACTTC. Translated: CASSPPSTGGFEQYF. The rearrangement uses TRBV5-1 and TRBJ2-7; 9 positions match TRBD1. The junction had 11 bases not matched to a gene; V was cut back by 4 bases and J by 6 bases. The CDR3 has 15 residues. CDR1 and CDR2 (germline): SGHRS, YFSETQ.

This chain uses TRBV4-2 with TRBJ2-1; TRBD2 matches at 14 bases. The CDR3 covers 16 residues. Germline loops: CDR1 LGHNA, CDR2 YNFKEQ. The V segment lost 2 bases and the J segment 7 bases; nucleotides outside the gene matches: 4. Written as DNA, the CDR3 is TGTGCCAGCAGCCAACCGGGGACTAGCGGGAGTAATGAGCAGTTCTTC. Its translation is CASSQPGTSGSNEQFF.

The table lists this clonotype with a few counts. V and J are TRBV18 and TRBJ2-4; D not certain. Germline V gene data show CDR1 as KGHSH and CDR2 as LQKENI. The CDR3 consists of 16 residues. The V and J ends lost 3 bases and 1 base respectively, with 13 bases between them. CDR3 sequence (DNA): TGTGCCAGCTCACCGGGCGGAGCCCCTGCCAAAAACATTCAGTACTTC. This encodes CASSPGGAPAKNIQYF. The variable domain in full, with the rest retrieved from reference TRBV18 and TRBJ2-4, is NAGVMQNPRHLVRRRGQEARLRCSPMKGHSHVYWYRQLPEEGLKFMVYLQKENIIDESGMPKERFSAEFPKEGPSILRIQQVVRGDSAAYFCASSPGGAPAKNIQYFGAGTRLSVL.

This clonotype was counted at least ten times. This rearrangement joins TRBV28 to TRBJ2-5; the match to TRBD1 covers 8 bases. V gave up 10 bases and J gave up 9 bases; unmatched junction bases: 19. The V gene's germline CDR1 is MDHEN and CDR2 SYDVKM. The CDR3 spans 15 residues. The chain's CDR3 is CATTIDQGAPRAQYF. The CDR3 DNA follows: TGTGCCACCACAATAGATCAGGGGGCCCCAAGGGCCCAGTACTTC.

This clonotype was counted only a few times. This chain joins TRBV10-3 and TRBJ2-6, with TRBD2 identical over 13 bases. The CDR3 spans 18 residues. With 7 bases clipped from V and 1 base from J, the junction kept 7 bases outside the gene matches. Germline V gene data show CDR1 as ENHRY and CDR2 as SYGVKD. The CDR3 here is CAIKGLAGVQSGANVLTF. The DNA of the CDR3 is TGTGCCATCAAAGGACTAGCGGGAGTTCAATCTGGGGCCAACGTCCTGACTTTC.

V is TRBV6-2 or TRBV6-3 and J is TRBJ1-1; 10 bases line up with TRBD1. The J segment lost 4 bases and the V segment lost 8 bases, leaving 10 bases of the junction unmatched. CDR1 MNHEY and CDR2 SVGEGT come from the germline V gene. The CDR3 is made up of 15 amino acids. The CDR3 region has the DNA TGTGCCAGCCGACCCACTTGGACAGGGGGCACTGAAGCTTTCTTT. It translates to CASRPTWTGGTEAFF.

Only a few counts were recorded for this clonotype. The chain joins TRBV7-2 to TRBJ1-2, with 7 bases lining up with TRBD1. CDR3 size: 14 residues. In germline, CDR1 is SGHTA, CDR2 FQGNSA. V was clipped by 5 bases and J by 7 bases; unmatched bases: 10. The CDR3 region has the DNA TGTGCCAGCAGCCTCGACAGGGCAGGGGGTGGCTACACCTTC. Amino acids: CASSLDRAGGGYTF.

The chain is built from TRBV4-1 and TRBJ2-5; D may be TRBD1 or TRBD2 (6 bases each). The V end was cut by 0 bases, the J end by 9 bases, with 26 bases between. The CDR3 has 18 residues. The germline V gene encodes CDR1 MGHRA and CDR2 YSYEKL. The CDR3 region has the DNA TGCGCCAGCAGCCAAGAACCTGGCGAGAGGGGGAGTGGGGAGGCCCAGTACTTC. Translation: CASSQEPGERGSGEAQYF.

The CDR3 loop is CASKFAAGDGLNTGELFF. CDR3 nucleotide sequence: TGTGCCAGCAAGTTCGCGGCCGGGGATGGGCTGAACACCGGGGAGCTGTTTTTT. The chain employs TRBV13 and TRBJ2-2, with D possibly matching TRBD2 (5 bases). V lost 7 bases and J 1 base, leaving 22 bases between the germline ends. Per germline, CDR1 PRHDT and CDR2 FYEKMQ (reference sequence). This CDR3 is built from 18 residues.

This clonotype was seen a single time. The chain recombines TRBV28 with TRBJ2-2; 12 nucleotides agree with TRBD2. The CDR3 is made up of 17 amino acids. Germline V gene lookup returns CDR1 MDHEN and CDR2 SYDVKM. The trim removed 11 bases at V and 0 bases at J, leaving 10 bases unmatched. The CDR3 DNA is TGTGCCGGTGGGGCTAGCGGGAGGGGAGCGAACACCGGGGAGCTGTTTTTT. Amino acid sequence: CAGGASGRGANTGELFF.

The J gene is TRBJ1-5, the V gene TRBV7-9; D uncertain. CDR1 SEHNR and CDR2 FQNEAQ come from the germline V gene (reference sequence). V was trimmed by 3 bases and J by 5 bases, leaving 17 bases between them. The CDR3 totals 16 residues. This CDR3 reads CASSFGSLTWDQPQHF. The CDR3 DNA reads as TGTGCCAGCAGCTTCGGGTCGTTAACATGGGATCAGCCCCAGCATTTT.

The rearrangement joins TRBV19 to TRBJ2-3, with a tentative D call TRBD1 (5 bases). The germline CDR1 and CDR2 sequences are LNHDA and SQIVND (reference sequence). CDR3 size: 14 residues. V lost 5 bases to trimming and J lost 1 base, with 10 bases between them. CDR3 sequence: CASSWGVGTDTQYF. CDR3 coding DNA: TGTGCCAGTAGTTGGGGCGTCGGCACAGATACGCAGTATTTT.

This clonotype was picked up many times. The chain couples TRBV2 to TRBJ2-7; the match to TRBD2 covers 9 bases. The CDR3 has 14 amino acids. Per the germline V gene, CDR1 is SNHLY and CDR2 is FYNNEI. With V trimmed by 2 bases and J by 2 bases, 1 base remained unmatched. For the CDR3, the DNA is TGTGCCAGCAGTGAAAGACTAGCGGCCTACGAGCAGTACTTC. Protein: CASSERLAAYEQYF. Together with reference TRBV2 and TRBJ2-7, the CDR3 gives the full variable domain: EPEVTQTPSHQVTQMGQEVILRCVPISNHLYFYWYRQILGQKVEFLVSFYNNEISEKSEIFDDQFSVERPDGSNFTLKIRSTKLEDSAMYFCASSERLAAYEQYFGPGTRLTVT.

The table lists this clonotype with a few counts. This chain connects TRBV3-1 to TRBJ1-1; TRBD1 matches at 12 bases. Per the germline V gene, CDR1 is LGHDT and CDR2 is YNNKEL (reference sequence). The CDR3 sequence is 15 residues long. J gave up 10 bases and V 3 bases, and 9 bases lay outside the gene matches. The CDR3 DNA reads TGTGCCAGCAGCCAGAGAGGGGACAGGGGGCTCAGAGCTTTCTTT. Protein product: CASSQRGDRGLRAFF.

The gene calls are TRBV5-1 and TRBJ1-1; 8 bases align to TRBD1. CDR1 and CDR2 (germline): SGHRS, YFSETQ. The junction had 7 bases not matched to a gene; V was cut back by 4 bases and J by 5 bases. This CDR3 has 14 amino acids. CDR3 amino acids: CASSTDRGGTEAFF. The DNA for the CDR3 is TGCGCCAGCAGCACAGACAGGGGAGGGACTGAAGCTTTCTTT.

The chain employs TRBV28 and TRBJ1-3; D gene uncertain. Germline CDR1 is MDHEN and CDR2 is SYDVKM. The CDR3 spans 14 residues. V was clipped by 7 bases and J by 0 bases, with 10 bases between them. The CDR3 loop reads CASMDGDSGNTIYF. The CDR3 DNA follows: TGTGCCAGCATGGATGGGGACTCTGGAAACACCATATATTTT. Full variable domain (missing parts from reference TRBV28 and TRBJ1-3): DVKVTQSSRYLVKRTGEKVFLECVQDMDHENMFWYRQDPGLGLRLIYFSYDVKMKEKGDIPEGYSVSREKKERFSLILESASTNQTSMYLCASMDGDSGNTIYFGEGSWLTVV.